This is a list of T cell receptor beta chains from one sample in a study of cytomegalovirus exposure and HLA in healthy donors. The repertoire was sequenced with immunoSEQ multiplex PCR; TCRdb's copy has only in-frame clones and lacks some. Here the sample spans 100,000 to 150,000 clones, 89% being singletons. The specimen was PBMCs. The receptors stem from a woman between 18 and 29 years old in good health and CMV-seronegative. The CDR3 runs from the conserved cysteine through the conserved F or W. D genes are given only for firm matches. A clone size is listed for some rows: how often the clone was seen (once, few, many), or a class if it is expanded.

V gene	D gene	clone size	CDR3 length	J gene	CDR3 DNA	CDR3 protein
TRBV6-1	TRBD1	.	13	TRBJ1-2	TGTGCCAGCAGTCCAAGACAGGGGTTTGGCTACACCTTC	CASSPRQGFGYTF
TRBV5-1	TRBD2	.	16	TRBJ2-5	TGCGCCAGCAGCCCGGCGGGACTAGCATACCAAGAGACCCAGTACTTC	CASSPAGLAYQETQYF
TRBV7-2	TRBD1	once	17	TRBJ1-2	TGTGCCAGCAGCTTAGTCGCCCGACAGGGAGCTAACTATGGCTACACCTTC	CASSLVARQGANYGYTF
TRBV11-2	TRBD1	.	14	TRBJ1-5	TGTGCCAGCAGCAGGACAGGGGATAAGCAGCCCCAGCATTTT	CASSRTGDKQPQHF
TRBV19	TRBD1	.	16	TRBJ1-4	TGTGCCAGTACCGCCATAGGACAGGGTGGATATGAAAAACTGTTTTTT	CASTAIGQGGYEKLFF
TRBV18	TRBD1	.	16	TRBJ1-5	TGTGCCAGCTCACCCGACAGGGTACGGGGCAATCAGCCCCAGCATTTT	CASSPDRVRGNQPQHF
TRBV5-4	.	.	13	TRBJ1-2	TGTGCCAGCAGCTTGGCGGGTCCCTATGGCTACACCTTC	CASSLAGPYGYTF
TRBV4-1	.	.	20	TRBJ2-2	TGCGCCAGCAGCGGTCGAGGGGTGCGCTGGGGGCAAGCAAACACCGGGGAGCTGTTTTTT	CASSGRGVRWGQANTGELFF
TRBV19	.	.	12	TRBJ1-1	TGTGCCAGTAGTCCACAGGATCGACGAGCTTTCTTT	CASSPQDRRAFF
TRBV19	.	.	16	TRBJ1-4	TGTGCCAGTAGTGTCCGTAGCGGACTGACTAATGAAAAACTGTTTTTT	CASSVRSGLTNEKLFF
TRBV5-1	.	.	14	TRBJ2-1	TGCGCCAGCAGTGCGGATACTACCTACAATGAGCAGTTCTTC	CASSADTTYNEQFF
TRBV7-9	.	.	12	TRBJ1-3	TGTGCCAGCAGGCAGACTGGAAACACCATATATTTT	CASRQTGNTIYF
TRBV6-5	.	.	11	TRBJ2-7	TGTGCCAGTTCCAGTGCCTACGAGCAGTACTTC	CASSSAYEQYF
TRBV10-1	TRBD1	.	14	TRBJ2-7	TGCGCCAGCAGTGGAGGGACAGGGGGCTACGAGCAGTACTTC	CASSGGTGGYEQYF
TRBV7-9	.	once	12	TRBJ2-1	TGTGCCAGCAGCTTGGAGGGCTCGATTTGGTTCTTC	CASSLEGSIWFF
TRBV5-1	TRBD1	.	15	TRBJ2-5	TGCGCCAGCAGCTTGGAGACAGGGGGACAAGAGACCCAGTACTTC	CASSLETGGQETQYF
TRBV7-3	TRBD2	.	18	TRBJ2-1	TGTGCCAGCAGCCCAAGAGGGGTAGCGGGGGTATCTGGCAATGAGCAGTTCTTC	CASSPRGVAGVSGNEQFF
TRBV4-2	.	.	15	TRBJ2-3	TGTGCCAGCAGCTCGAGGGGAGGGGGGCCGCAGACGCAGTATTTT	CASSSRGGGPQTQYF
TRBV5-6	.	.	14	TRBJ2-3	TGTGCCAGCAGCCAGATTACAGGGCGCGATACGCAGTATTTT	CASSQITGRDTQYF
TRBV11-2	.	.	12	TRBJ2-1	TGTGCCAGCAGCTTAGTAAGGGGTGATCAGTTCTTC	CASSLVRGDQFF
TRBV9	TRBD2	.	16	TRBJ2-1	TGTGCCAGCAGCGTAGCGGGACTAGCGGGGCTCAATGAGCAGTTCTTC	CASSVAGLAGLNEQFF
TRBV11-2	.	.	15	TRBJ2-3	TGTGCCAGCAGCTTTGTTAAGGGGAGCACAGATACGCAGTATTTT	CASSFVKGSTDTQYF
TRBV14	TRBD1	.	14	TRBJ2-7	TGTGCCAGCAGCTTTGGGACAGGGTTCGACGAGCAGTACTTC	CASSFGTGFDEQYF
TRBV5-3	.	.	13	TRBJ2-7	TGTGCCAGAAGCTTGACCAGGTCTTACGAGCAGTACTTC	CARSLTRSYEQYF
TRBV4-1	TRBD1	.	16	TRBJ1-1	TGCGCCAGCAGCGTCCGGGACAGGGAGAGTGGCACTGAAGCTTTCTTT	CASSVRDRESGTEAFF
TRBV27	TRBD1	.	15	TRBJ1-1	TGTGCCAGCAGTTTCCTCCCGACAGGGGGGACTGAAGCTTTCTTT	CASSFLPTGGTEAFF
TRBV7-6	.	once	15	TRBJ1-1	TGTGCCAGCAGCTTGGGCAGACGGGGGGCCACTGAAGCTTTCTTT	CASSLGRRGATEAFF
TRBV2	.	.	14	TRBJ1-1	TGTGCCAGCAGTTCGTGGGGGGGGAACACTGAAGCTTTCTTT	CASSSWGGNTEAFF
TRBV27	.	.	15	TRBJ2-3	TGTGCCAGCTCTCGGGGGGCGAGGGAATTAGATACGCAGTATTTT	CASSRGARELDTQYF
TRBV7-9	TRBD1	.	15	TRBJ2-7	TGTGCCAGCAGCTACCTCGGACAGGGGATTTCCGAGCAGTACTTC	CASSYLGQGISEQYF
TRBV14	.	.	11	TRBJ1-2	TGTGCCAGCAGCCCCGCCATACAGGGAACCTTC	CASSPAIQGTF
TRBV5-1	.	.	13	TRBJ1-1	TGCGCCAGCAGCTTGAGCATGAACACTGAAGCTTTCTTT	CASSLSMNTEAFF
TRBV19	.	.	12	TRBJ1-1	TGTGCCAGTAGTCCCCAAGACAGGGAAGCTTTCTTT	CASSPQDREAFF
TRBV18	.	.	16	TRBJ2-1	TGTGCCAGCTCACCACTCGGACAACTCCAGCACAATGAGCAGTTCTTC	CASSPLGQLQHNEQFF
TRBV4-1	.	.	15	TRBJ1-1	TGCGCCAGCAGCCCCTTCGGCGGGGCTGCCACTGAAGCTTTCTTT	CASSPFGGAATEAFF
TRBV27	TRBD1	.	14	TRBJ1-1	TGTGCCAGCAGTTCCGACAGGGGGCTAAGTGAAGCTTTCTTT	CASSSDRGLSEAFF
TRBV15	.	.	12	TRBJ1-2	TGTGCCACCGCAATGCCGGGGTATGGCTACACCTTC	CATAMPGYGYTF
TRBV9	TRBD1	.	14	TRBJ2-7	TGTGCCAGCAGCCCCCGGACAGGGGATTCCGAGCAGTACTTC	CASSPRTGDSEQYF
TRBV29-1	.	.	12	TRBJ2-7	TGCAGCGTAGGGACAAGCTCCTACGAGCAGTACTTC	CSVGTSSYEQYF
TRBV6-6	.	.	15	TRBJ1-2	TGTGCCAGCAGTTACATCACTTCAGGGGTGGATGGCTACACCTTC	CASSYITSGVDGYTF
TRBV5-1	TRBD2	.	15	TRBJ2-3	TGCGCCAGCAGGCTGGCTAGCGGGGGTACAGATACGCAGTATTTT	CASRLASGGTDTQYF
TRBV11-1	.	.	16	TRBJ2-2	TGTGCCAGCAGCCCCCTCCGGGGGTCGAACACCGGGGAGCTGTTTTTT	CASSPLRGSNTGELFF
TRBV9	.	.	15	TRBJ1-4	TGTGCCAGCAGCGTAGCGGGAAGGGAGGGTGAAAAACTGTTTTTT	CASSVAGREGEKLFF
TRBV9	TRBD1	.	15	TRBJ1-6	TGTGCCAGCAGCGCAACACAGGGGGCTGGTTCACCCCTCCACTTT	CASSATQGAGSPLHF
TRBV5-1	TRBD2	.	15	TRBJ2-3	TGCGCCAGCAGCTTAGCGGGGGGTAAGCAGGATACGCAGTATTTT	CASSLAGGKQDTQYF
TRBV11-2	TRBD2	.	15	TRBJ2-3	TGTGCCAGCAGCTACAGCGGGGGGGCCGGGGATACGCAGTATTTT	CASSYSGGAGDTQYF
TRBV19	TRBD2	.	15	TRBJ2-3	TGTGCCAGTAGTATCGGCGGGGGGCCGCTCGATACGCAGTATTTT	CASSIGGGPLDTQYF